These 10 T cell receptor beta chains came from one sample sequenced in a study of shared clonotypes between healthy human individuals. Here immunoSEQ multiplex PCR was the method, and the copy in TCRdb shows in-frame clones only, minus some. The table includes around 2,000,000 clones, over 85% detected once. Sequencing was performed on naive CD4+ T cells sorted from blood. Described subset: CD45RA+ positively selected. These TCRs come from a man aged 18-30 years in good health.

CDR3 amino acids: CASSLGDTTGMETQYF. The CDR3 DNA sequence: TGTGCCAGCAGCTTGGGGGATACTACAGGGATGGAGACCCAGTACTTC. V usage is TRBV5-6 and J usage is TRBJ2-5, with D possibly TRBD1 on 6 matching bases. The length of the CDR3 is 16 residues. Germline-derived CDR1 and CDR2 are SGHDT and YYEEEE. Trimming took 0 bases from V and 5 from J, leaving 17 bases between them.

This chain uses TRBV5-6 with TRBJ1-6; 7 bases align to TRBD1. CDR1 is SGHDT and CDR2 is YYEEEE in the germline V gene. Trimming removed 0 bases from V and 10 bases from J; junction bases left unmatched: 4. The CDR3 is made up of 14 amino acids. CDR3 in DNA: TGTGCCAGCAGCTTGGGAACAGGGGAGTCACCCCTCCACTTT. Amino acid sequence: CASSLGTGESPLHF.

The chain joins TRBV5-6 to TRBJ1-1; D possibly corresponds to TRBD1 (5 bases). Trimming pared 3 bases from V and 2 bases from J, leaving 11 bases between. The CDR3 runs 14 residues. Germline V lookup: CDR1 SGHDT, CDR2 YYEEEE. The CDR3 DNA sequence: TGTGCCAGCAGCTGGGACGGACTCAACACTGAAGCTTTCTTT. Translating gives CASSWDGLNTEAFF.

This chain joins TRBV15 and TRBJ1-1; D gene unclear. The CDR3 runs 14 residues. Trimming pared 0 bases from V and 3 bases from J, leaving 8 bases between. Germline values: CDR1 LNHNV, CDR2 YYDKDF (reference sequence). CDR3 sequence reads: CATSRDPGDTEAFF. The DNA for the CDR3 is TGTGCCACCAGCAGAGACCCCGGTGACACTGAAGCTTTCTTT.

The V and J genes are TRBV20-1 and TRBJ1-2, with D unresolved. Germline assignment: CDR1 DFQATT and CDR2 SNEGSKA (reference sequence). CDR3 size: 11 residues. The V gene lost 8 bases and the J gene lost 6 bases, with 13 bases spanning the gap. The CDR3 nucleotides are TGCAGTCTTGGGCGGTTTGATGGCTACACCTTC. This codes for CSLGRFDGYTF.

This chain connects TRBV5-1 to TRBJ2-2; 7 bases are shared with TRBD2. This CDR3 comprises 15 residues. Germline CDR1 reads SGHRS; CDR2 reads YFSETQ. With V trimmed by 1 base and J by 3 bases, 3 bases remained unmatched. CDR3 protein: CASSLSGMDTGELFF. The CDR3 coding sequence is TGCGCCAGCAGCTTGAGCGGGATGGACACCGGGGAGCTGTTTTTT.

The V call is TRBV6-5, the J call TRBJ1-4; the D is unclear. Germline lookup yields CDR1 MNHEY and CDR2 SVGAGI. The germline V and J ends were trimmed by 6 bases and 3 bases, with 11 bases remaining between them. The CDR3 spans 14 residues. The CDR3 DNA follows: TGTGCCAGCAGCTACGCCGGGGCTAATGAAAAACTGTTTTTT. This codes for CASSYAGANEKLFF.

Points on this clone: Other DNA sequences in this specimen translate into the identical CDR3. This chain connects TRBV9 to TRBJ2-7; D perhaps matches TRBD1 (6 bases). This CDR3 has 14 residues. Germline V CDR1 and CDR2: SGDLS, YYNGEE. The germline V and J ends were trimmed by 0 bases and 0 bases, with 7 bases remaining between them. The CDR3 nucleotides are TGTGCCAGCAGCGTAGGCAGGGGCTCCTACGAGCAGTACTTC. Encoded protein: CASSVGRGSYEQYF.

The chain employs TRBV11-3 and TRBJ2-7; D uncertain. The germline V gene has CDR1 SGHNT and CDR2 YENEEA. The CDR3 consists of 14 residues. V was shortened by 3 bases and J by 4 bases, with 13 bases between the two germline ends. The CDR3 is CASSFNPTVYEQYF. The CDR3 DNA reads TGTGCCAGCAGCTTCAACCCAACCGTTTACGAGCAGTACTTC.

J is TRBJ1-5 and V is TRBV27; D not resolved. This CDR3 is built from 16 residues. Germline V gene lookup returns CDR1 MNHEY and CDR2 SMNVEV (reference sequence). V lost 2 bases and J 0 bases, leaving 11 bases between the germline ends. CDR3 sequence reads: CASSLKARNSNQPQHF. CDR3 DNA: TGTGCCAGCAGTTTAAAGGCCCGAAATAGCAATCAGCCCCAGCATTTT.